Each of the 3 T cell receptor beta chains below was sequenced from the same sample in a study of T cells in Graves' hyperthyroidism and ophthalmopathy. TCR beta CDR3 regions were amplified from RNA transcripts. Primed by the HTBI set, a first-round RT-PCR was run on the TCR CDR3. TCRdb reanalysed the multiplex PCR reads using MiXCR and keeps one entry per CDR3 protein. The sample has hundreds of thousands of distinct CDR3 sequences, approximately 14% seen once. Sequencing was done on a sample of blood. All receptors come from a woman between 35 and 50 years old with Graves' ophthalmopathy.

Only one count was recorded for this clonotype. The rearrangement uses TRBV6-9 and TRBJ2-7; D not certain. Trimming cost V 3 bases and J 4 bases, with 13 bases left between them. Germline V CDR1 and CDR2: MNHGY, SVAAGI. The CDR3 sequence is 14 residues long. The CDR3 sequence is CASSYTVDRYEQYF. DNA for the CDR3: TGTGCCAGCAGTTACACGGTTGATCGTTACGAGCAGTACTTC.

V gene TRBV29-1 combines with J gene TRBJ1-1, with 12 nucleotides matching TRBD1. Germline V gives CDR1 SQVTM, CDR2 ANQGSEA. This CDR3 is 14 amino acids long. With V trimmed by 7 bases and J by 5 bases, 8 bases remained unmatched. In DNA, the CDR3 is TGCAGCGCCGCTGGGGACAGGGGGCAAACTGAAGCTTTCTTT. Its translation is CSAAGDRGQTEAFF. Full variable domain (outside the CDR3, taken from reference TRBV29-1 and TRBJ1-1): SAVISQKPSRDICQRGTSLTIQCQVDSQVTMMFWYRQQPGQSLTLIATANQGSEATYESGFVIDKFPISRPNLTFSTLTVSNMSPEDSSIYLCSAAGDRGQTEAFFGQGTRLTVV.

This clonotype was counted many times. The V gene is TRBV7-9, the J gene TRBJ1-2, with D unresolved. The germline V gene encodes CDR1 SEHNR and CDR2 FQNEAQ (reference sequence). There are 12 residues in the CDR3. V lost 4 bases and J lost 4, with 7 bases in between. CDR3 loop: CASSSTLYGYTF. Here the CDR3 DNA reads TGTGCCAGCAGCTCGACCCTCTATGGCTACACCTTC.